Sequencing of this T cell receptor (beta chain) was carried out in a study of T-cell memory formation after mild COVID-19. Study in general: Clusters of TCRs were largely donor specific.

The CDR3 covers 15 residues. V lost 0 bases and J 5 bases, leaving 14 bases between the germline ends. The germline V gene has CDR1 SGHAT and CDR2 FQNNGV. TCRdb called the 5' RACE reads again in MiXCR, with one record for every CDR3 protein. The sample comprises around 500,000 distinct CDR3 sequences, 15% to 20% of which are singletons, and over 9% rests with the top ten. This receptor was taken from an adult woman who had mild COVID-19 (a few samples of this study predate the infection). Cell type and time point are not known. The specimen sequenced was PBMCs or a T cell subset sorted from them (not recorded which). The V and J genes are TRBV11-2 and TRBJ2-7; D gene unclear. DNA for the CDR3: TGTGCCAGCAGCTTAGATCTTGGCAGTAGCCACGAGCAGTACTTC. As protein: CASSLDLGSSHEQYF. Combining the CDR3 with reference TRBV11-2 and TRBJ2-7 gives the whole variable domain EAGVAQSPRYKIIEKRQSVAFWCNPISGHATLYWYQQILGQGPKLLIQFQNNGVVDDSQLPKDRFSAERLKGVDSTLKIQPAKLEDSAVYLCASSLDLGSSHEQYFGPGTRLTVT.